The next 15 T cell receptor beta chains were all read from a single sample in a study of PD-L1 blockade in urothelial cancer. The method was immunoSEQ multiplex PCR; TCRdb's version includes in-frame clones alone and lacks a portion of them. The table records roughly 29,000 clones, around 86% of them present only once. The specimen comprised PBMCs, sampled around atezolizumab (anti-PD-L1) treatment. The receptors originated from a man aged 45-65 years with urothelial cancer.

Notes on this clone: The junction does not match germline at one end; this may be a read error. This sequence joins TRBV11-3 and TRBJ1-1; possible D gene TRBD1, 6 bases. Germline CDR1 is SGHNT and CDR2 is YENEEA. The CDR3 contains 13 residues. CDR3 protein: CAGSRGGDTEAFF. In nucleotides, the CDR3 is TGTGCCGGCAGTAGAGGGGGGGACACTGAAGCTTTCTTT. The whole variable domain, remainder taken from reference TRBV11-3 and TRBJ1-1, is EAGVVQSPRYKIIEKKQPVAFWCNPISGHNTLYWYLQNLGQGPELLIRYENEEAVDDSQLPKDRFSAERLKGVDSTLKIQPAELGDSAVYLCAGSRGGDTEAFFGQGTRLTVV.

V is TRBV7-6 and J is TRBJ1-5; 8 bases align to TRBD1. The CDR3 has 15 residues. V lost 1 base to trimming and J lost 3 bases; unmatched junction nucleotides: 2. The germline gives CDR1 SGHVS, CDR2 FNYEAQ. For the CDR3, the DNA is TGTGCCAGCAGCTTAGGGACAGGGTTCAATCAGCCCCAGCATTTT. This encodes CASSLGTGFNQPQHF.

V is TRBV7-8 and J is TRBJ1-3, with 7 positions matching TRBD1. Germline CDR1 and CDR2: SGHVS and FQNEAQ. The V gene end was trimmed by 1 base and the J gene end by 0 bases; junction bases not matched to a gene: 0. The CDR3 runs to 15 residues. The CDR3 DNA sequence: TGTGCCAGCAGCTTAGGGACAGGCTCTGGAAACACCATATATTTT. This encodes CASSLGTGSGNTIYF.

CDR3 DNA: TGTGCCAGCAGTTACCCCCCGGGAGGGCAGTACTTC. It translates to CASSYPPGGQYF. This rearrangement joins TRBV6-6 to TRBJ2-7; TRBD2 matches 7 bases. Germline V gene data show CDR1 as MNHNY and CDR2 as SVGAGI (reference sequence). This CDR3 has 12 residues. V lost 2 bases, J lost 9 bases, and 4 bases stayed unmatched.

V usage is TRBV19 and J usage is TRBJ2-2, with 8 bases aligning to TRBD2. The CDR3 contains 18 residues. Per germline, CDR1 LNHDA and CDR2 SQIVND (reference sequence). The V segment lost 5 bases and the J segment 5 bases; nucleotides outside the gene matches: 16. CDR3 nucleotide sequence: TGTGCCAGTAGTGTAATGGCAGGGAGCGGGAGTGGTACCGGGGAGCTGTTTTTT. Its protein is CASSVMAGSGSGTGELFF.

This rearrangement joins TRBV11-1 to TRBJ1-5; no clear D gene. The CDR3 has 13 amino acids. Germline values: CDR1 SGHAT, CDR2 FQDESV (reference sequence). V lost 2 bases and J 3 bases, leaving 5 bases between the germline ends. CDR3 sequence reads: CASSLQANQPQHF. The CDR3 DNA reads TGTGCCAGCAGCTTACAGGCCAATCAGCCCCAGCATTTT. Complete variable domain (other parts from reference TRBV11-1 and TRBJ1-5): EAEVAQSPRYKITEKSQAVAFWCDPISGHATLYWYRQILGQGPELLVQFQDESVVDDSQLPKDRFSAERLKGVDSTLKIQPAELGDSAMYLCASSLQANQPQHFGDGTRLSIL.

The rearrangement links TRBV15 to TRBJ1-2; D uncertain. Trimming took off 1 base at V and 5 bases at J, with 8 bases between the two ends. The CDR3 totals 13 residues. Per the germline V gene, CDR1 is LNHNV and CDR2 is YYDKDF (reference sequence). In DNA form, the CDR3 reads TGTGCCACCAGCAGAGTCACGCAGTATGGCTACACCTTC. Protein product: CATSRVTQYGYTF.

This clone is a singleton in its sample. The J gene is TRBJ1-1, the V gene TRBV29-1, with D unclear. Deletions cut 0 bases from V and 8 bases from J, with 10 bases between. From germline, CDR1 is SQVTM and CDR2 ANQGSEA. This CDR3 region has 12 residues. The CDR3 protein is CSVEDLGREAFF. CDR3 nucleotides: TGCAGCGTTGAAGATCTTGGGAGAGAAGCTTTCTTT.

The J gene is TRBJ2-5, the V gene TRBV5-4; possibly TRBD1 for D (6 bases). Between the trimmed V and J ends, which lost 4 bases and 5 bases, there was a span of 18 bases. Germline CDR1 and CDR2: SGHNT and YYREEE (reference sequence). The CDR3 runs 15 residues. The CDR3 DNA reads TGTGCCAGCAGCCCCCACAGGGTAGTTAGTGAGACCCAGTACTTC. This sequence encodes CASSPHRVVSETQYF.

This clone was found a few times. CDR3 coding DNA: TGTGCCAGCAGCCACGGGGGTGGGTCTTTGACCTTC. As protein: CASSHGGGSLTF. V and J are TRBV14 and TRBJ1-2, with D possibly matching TRBD1 (5 bases). Trimming stripped 3 bases from V and 14 bases from J, with 16 bases between. The germline gives CDR1 SGHDN, CDR2 FVKESK. The CDR3 has 12 amino acids.

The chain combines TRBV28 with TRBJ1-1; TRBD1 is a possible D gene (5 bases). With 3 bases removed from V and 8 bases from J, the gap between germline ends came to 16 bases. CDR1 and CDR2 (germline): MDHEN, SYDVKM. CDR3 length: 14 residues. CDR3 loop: CASSFGAGPKEAFF. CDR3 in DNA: TGTGCCAGCAGTTTTGGGGCCGGGCCGAAGGAAGCTTTCTTT.

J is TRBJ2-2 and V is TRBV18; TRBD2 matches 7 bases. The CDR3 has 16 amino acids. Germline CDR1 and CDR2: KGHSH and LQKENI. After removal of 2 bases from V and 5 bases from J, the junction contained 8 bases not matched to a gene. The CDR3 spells CASSPLRTRETGELFF. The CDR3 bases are TGTGCCAGCTCACCATTACGGACTAGAGAAACCGGGGAGCTGTTTTTT.

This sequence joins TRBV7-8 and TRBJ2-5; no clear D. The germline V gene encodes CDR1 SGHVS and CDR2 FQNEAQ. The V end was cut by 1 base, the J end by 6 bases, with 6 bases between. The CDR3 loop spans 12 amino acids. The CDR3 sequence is CASSLDWQTQYF. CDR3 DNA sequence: TGTGCCAGCAGCTTAGATTGGCAGACCCAGTACTTC.

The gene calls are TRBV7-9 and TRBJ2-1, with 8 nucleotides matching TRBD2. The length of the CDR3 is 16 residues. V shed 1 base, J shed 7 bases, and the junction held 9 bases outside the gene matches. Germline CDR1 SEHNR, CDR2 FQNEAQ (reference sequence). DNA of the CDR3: TGTGCCAGCAGCTTAGTGAGCAGCGGGAGTTTAAATGAGCAGTTCTTC. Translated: CASSLVSSGSLNEQFF.

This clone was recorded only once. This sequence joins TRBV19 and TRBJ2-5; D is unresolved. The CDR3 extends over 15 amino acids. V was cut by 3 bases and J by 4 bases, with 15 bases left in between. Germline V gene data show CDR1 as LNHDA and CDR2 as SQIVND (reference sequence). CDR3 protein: CASSMVRGARETQYF. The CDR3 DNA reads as TGTGCCAGTAGTATGGTCAGAGGCGCGAGAGAGACCCAGTACTTC. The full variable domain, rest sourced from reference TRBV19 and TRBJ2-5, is DGGITQSPKYLFRKEGQNVTLSCEQNLNHDAMYWYRQDPGQGLRLIYYSQIVNDFQKGDIAEGYSVSREKKESFPLTVTSAQKNPTAFYLCASSMVRGARETQYFGPGTRLLVL.